Listed below are T cell receptor beta chains from one sample, sequenced in a study of cytomegalovirus exposure and HLA in healthy donors. Assay: immunoSEQ multiplex PCR; the TCRdb copy retains only in-frame clones and omits some. This table has hundreds of thousands of clones, less than 85% appearing once. Source material: PBMCs. Receptor source: a woman younger than 30 in good health and CMV-seronegative. Each CDR3 is given with its conserved first and last residue. Each record gives: CDR3 protein, CDR3 DNA, D gene, clone size, V gene, J gene. A D gene is named only where the DNA matches it firmly. Where a row states a size, it is once, few, many or the class of an expanded clone; other rows omit it.

CASSFNRGMGYGYTF	TGTGCCAGCAGCTTCAACAGGGGTATGGGCTATGGCTACACCTTC	TRBD1	NA	TRBV7-8	TRBJ1-2
CASREASTTYTEAFF	TGTGCCAGCAGAGAGGCGAGTACCACTTACACTGAAGCTTTCTTT	NA	NA	TRBV7-2	TRBJ1-1
CATTWAGGRETQYF	TGTGCCACCACCTGGGCGGGAGGGCGAGAGACCCAGTACTTC	TRBD2	NA	TRBV15	TRBJ2-5
CASSPTAQETQYF	TGTGCCAGTAGTCCGACAGCTCAAGAGACCCAGTACTTC	NA	NA	TRBV19	TRBJ2-5
CASSPQITDTQYF	TGTGCCAGCAGCCCGCAGATCACAGATACGCAGTATTTT	NA	NA	TRBV9	TRBJ2-3
CASSLQGANVLTF	TGTGCCAGCAGTTTACAGGGGGCCAACGTCCTGACTTTC	NA	few	TRBV27	TRBJ2-6
CASSLSTTRALNEQFF	TGCGCCAGCAGCTTGTCCACAACCCGGGCCCTAAATGAGCAGTTCTTC	NA	NA	TRBV5-1	TRBJ2-1
CAAGINPVQEGETQYF	TGTGCCGCCGGCATCAACCCCGTGCAGGAGGGGGAGACCCAGTACTTC	NA	NA	TRBV2	TRBJ2-5
CASSLTRGPVEGEQYF	TGTGCCAGCAGTTTAACGCGGGGGCCCGTCGAAGGCGAGCAGTACTTC	NA	NA	TRBV28	TRBJ2-7
CASSPGTGGLEQYF	TGTGCCAGCAGTCCCGGGACAGGGGGCCTCGAGCAGTACTTC	TRBD1	NA	TRBV6-5	TRBJ2-7
CASGVAGLVTEAFF	TGTGCCAGCGGGGTTGCGGGTCTGGTTACTGAAGCTTTCTTT	NA	NA	TRBV28	TRBJ1-1
CASNPSGSSNEQFF	TGCGCCAGCAATCCTAGCGGGAGCTCAAATGAGCAGTTCTTC	TRBD2	NA	TRBV5-1	TRBJ2-1
CASSPRDSPTAGELFF	TGTGCCAGCAGCCCCCGGGACAGCCCCACGGCGGGGGAGCTGTTTTTT	TRBD1	NA	TRBV9	TRBJ2-2
CASSLVSGPNSPLHF	TGCGCCAGCAGCTTGGTTTCGGGACCTAATTCACCCCTCCACTTT	NA	NA	TRBV5-1	TRBJ1-6
CASSSGSGGYEQYF	TGTGCCAGCAGCTCTGGGTCAGGGGGTTACGAGCAGTACTTC	TRBD1	NA	TRBV5-4	TRBJ2-7
CASSYGTSGTEAFF	TGTGCCAGCAGTTACGGGACATCGGGTACTGAAGCTTTCTTT	NA	few	TRBV6-6	TRBJ1-1
CASGAGPYEQYF	TGTGCCAGCGGGGCGGGACCCTACGAGCAGTACTTC	NA	few	TRBV2	TRBJ2-7
CASSGGISRSYNEQFF	TGTGCCAGCAGTGGAGGGATCTCCCGCTCCTACAATGAGCAGTTCTTC	NA	NA	TRBV6-1	TRBJ2-1
CASHALAGGIRVYGYTF	TGTGCCAGCCATGCATTGGCAGGGGGAATTCGGGTCTATGGCTACACCTTC	TRBD1	once	TRBV2	TRBJ1-2
CASNQPGQTTEAFF	TGTGCCAGCAACCAACCGGGACAGACTACTGAAGCTTTCTTT	TRBD1	few	TRBV7-9	TRBJ1-1
CASSFMGGSYEQYF	TGCGCCAGCAGCTTTATGGGGGGCTCCTACGAGCAGTACTTC	NA	few	TRBV5-1	TRBJ2-7
CASSLGGHNEQFF	TGTGCCAGCAGCTTAGGGGGGCACAATGAGCAGTTCTTC	NA	NA	TRBV7-3	TRBJ2-1
CASSSYGEQYF	TGTGCCAGCAGTTCCTACGGCGAGCAGTACTTC	NA	NA	TRBV27	TRBJ2-7
CASSYSDSGLNTEAFF	TGTGCCAGCAGTTACTCGGACTCAGGGCTGAACACTGAAGCTTTCTTT	NA	NA	TRBV6-5	TRBJ1-1
CASSFTGTEVSTNEKLFF	TGCGCCAGCAGCTTCACCGGGACGGAAGTTTCAACTAATGAAAAACTGTTTTTT	NA	NA	TRBV5-1	TRBJ1-4
CASTPSWGESYEQYF	TGTGCCAGCACCCCGAGTTGGGGGGAGTCCTACGAGCAGTACTTC	NA	NA	TRBV2	TRBJ2-7
CAWSARLAGAYNEQFF	TGTGCCTGGAGCGCCCGACTAGCGGGGGCCTACAATGAGCAGTTCTTC	TRBD2	NA	TRBV30	TRBJ2-1
CARRTDLTEAFF	TGTGCCCGCCGGACAGACCTAACTGAAGCTTTCTTT	NA	NA	TRBV7-3	TRBJ1-1
CASRIQGRNTEAFF	TGTGCCAGCAGGATTCAGGGGCGGAACACTGAAGCTTTCTTT	NA	NA	TRBV6-6	TRBJ1-1
CASSIVRGYSNQPQHF	TGTGCCAGTAGTATAGTAAGGGGATATAGCAATCAGCCCCAGCATTTT	NA	NA	TRBV19	TRBJ1-5
CASSPDRRLAREQYF	TGTGCCAGCAGTCCGGACAGACGACTAGCGCGGGAGCAGTACTTC	TRBD2	NA	TRBV2	TRBJ2-7
CSATGQGPSSYNEQFF	TGCAGCGCCACCGGACAGGGTCCTAGCTCCTACAATGAGCAGTTCTTC	TRBD1	few	TRBV29-1	TRBJ2-1
CASSVFGTAGSYEQYF	TGTGCCAGCAGTGTATTTGGGACGGCCGGTTCCTACGAGCAGTACTTC	NA	NA	TRBV6-1	TRBJ2-7
CASSAGGADQPQHF	TGCGCCAGCAGCGCAGGGGGCGCGGATCAGCCCCAGCATTTT	TRBD1	once	TRBV5-1	TRBJ1-5
CASSELSDRASGGYTF	TGTGCCAGCAGCGAATTAAGTGACAGGGCGTCTGGTGGCTACACCTTC	TRBD1	few	TRBV25-1	TRBJ1-2
CASSPGGGETQYF	TGTGCCAGCAGCCCAGGGGGAGGAGAGACCCAGTACTTC	NA	NA	TRBV5-4	TRBJ2-5
CASSQPDRFNTF	TGCGCCAGCAGCCAACCGGACAGATTTAACACCTTC	NA	NA	TRBV5-1	TRBJ1-2
CAWSQSGGTEAFF	TGTGCCTGGAGTCAGAGTGGGGGCACTGAAGCTTTCTTT	NA	NA	TRBV30	TRBJ1-1
CASRLQGNSGNTIYF	TGTGCCAGCAGACTCCAGGGAAACTCTGGAAACACCATATATTTT	NA	few	TRBV28	TRBJ1-3
CASSSSPETQYF	TGTGCCAGCTCAAGCAGCCCCGAGACCCAGTACTTC	NA	NA	TRBV18	TRBJ2-5
CSVVPPGPHTGELFF	TGCAGCGTTGTCCCACCGGGACCTCACACCGGGGAGCTGTTTTTT	NA	NA	TRBV29-1	TRBJ2-2
CASLGQGFDYEQYF	TGTGCCAGCCTAGGGCAGGGGTTTGACTACGAGCAGTACTTC	NA	NA	TRBV6-6	TRBJ2-7
CAWSGDGSNQPQHF	TGTGCCTGGAGCGGGGACGGTAGCAATCAGCCCCAGCATTTT	NA	NA	TRBV30	TRBJ1-5
CAPGFSYEQYF	TGTGCCCCAGGATTCTCCTACGAGCAGTACTTC	NA	NA	TRBV28	TRBJ2-7
CAISESNRPPDTQYF	TGTGCCATCAGTGAGTCCAACAGGCCCCCAGATACGCAGTATTTT	NA	NA	TRBV10-3	TRBJ2-3
CASSEGGQKQFF	TGTGCCAGCAGTGAAGGGGGACAGAAGCAGTTCTTC	TRBD1	NA	TRBV6-1	TRBJ2-1
CASSLGSQETQYF	TGCGCCAGCAGCTTGGGATCGCAAGAGACCCAGTACTTC	NA	NA	TRBV5-1	TRBJ2-5
CASSWGRDDGELFF	TGTGCCAGCAGCTGGGGCAGGGATGACGGGGAGCTGTTTTTT	NA	NA	TRBV7-2	TRBJ2-2
CASRDDRGLYGYTF	TGTGCCAGCAGGGACGACAGGGGGTTGTATGGCTACACCTTC	TRBD1	NA	TRBV9	TRBJ1-2